Following are 25 T cell receptor beta chains from one sample sequenced in a study of T-cell reconstitution after alpha-beta-depleted transplantation in children. Preparation of the TCRbeta library used unique molecular identifiers. TCRdb re-analysed the PCR reads in MiXCR, keeping a single row per CDR3 protein. The sample holds 500,000 or so distinct CDR3 sequences; approximately 10% are singletons and the top ten take around 13%. The specimen was PBMCs, mostly from graft donor cells, collected 180 days after TCRalphabeta/CD19-depleted stem cell transplant. These receptors all come from a female patient under 10 years old who had a stem cell transplant for aplastic anemia, so the T cells may come from the graft donor.

A few counts support this clonotype. The rearrangement links TRBV21-1 to TRBJ2-7. TRBV21-1 is classified as a pseudogene. The CDR3 has 12 amino acids. The CDR3 sequence is CASSKSNHEQYV. The CDR3 region has the DNA TGTGCCAGCAGCAAATCTAACCACGAGCAGTACGTC.

This clonotype was detected only a few times. This chain links TRBV20-1 with TRBJ2-5; D is tentatively TRBD1 or TRBD2 (5 bases each). The CDR3 covers 13 residues. Germline V gives CDR1 DFQATT, CDR2 SNEGSKA (reference sequence). The CDR3 bases are TGCAGGGCTGGGGACGGGACCAAGAGAACCCAGTACTTC. Residues: CRAGDGTKRTQYF.

This clonotype was counted many times. This chain uses TRBV15 with TRBJ1-2; 7 bases agree with TRBD1. The CDR3 consists of 13 residues. Germline V lookup: CDR1 LNHNV, CDR2 YYDKDF (reference sequence). Unmatched junction bases numbered 5, after V lost 5 bases and J lost 5 bases. CDR3: CATSVNRGYGYTF. CDR3 nucleotide sequence: TGTGCCACCAGCGTAAACAGGGGATATGGCTACACCTTC.

This clonotype appeared a few times. The chain's CDR3 is CASSGGRQETQYF. CDR3 in DNA: TGTGCCAGCAGCGGCGGGAGACAAGAGACCCAGTACTTC. The chain has TRBV7-2 and TRBJ2-5; 7 nucleotides line up with TRBD2. Germline V gene data show CDR1 as SGHTA and CDR2 as FQGNSA. J lost 2 bases, V lost 5 bases, and 2 bases had no gene match. CDR3 size: 13 residues.

This clonotype has a handful of counts. The chain couples TRBV2 to TRBJ2-2, with a tentative D call TRBD1 (6 bases). Trimming stripped 2 bases from V and 7 bases from J, with 8 bases between. The CDR3 loop spans 13 amino acids. Germline V gene data show CDR1 as SNHLY and CDR2 as FYNNEI. CDR3 protein: CASSERGIGELFF. For the CDR3, the DNA is TGTGCCAGCAGTGAAAGGGGGATCGGGGAGCTGTTTTTT. Using reference TRBV2 and TRBJ2-2 for the parts outside the CDR3, the full variable domain is EPEVTQTPSHQVTQMGQEVILRCVPISNHLYFYWYRQILGQKVEFLVSFYNNEISEKSEIFDDQFSVERPDGSNFTLKIRSTKLEDSAMYFCASSERGIGELFFGEGSRLTVL.

This clonotype occurred a few times. This chain connects TRBV7-2 to TRBJ2-1; D ambiguous. V dropped 0 bases and J dropped 11 bases, with 11 bases sitting between them. In germline, CDR1 is SGHTA, CDR2 FQGNSA. The length of the CDR3 is 13 residues. CDR3 protein: CASSLAGSIKQFF. The CDR3 coding sequence is TGTGCCAGCAGCTTAGCGGGCAGCATTAAGCAGTTCTTC.

J is TRBJ2-1 and V is TRBV25-1; 15 positions agree with TRBD2. V lost 6 bases, J lost 8 bases, and 5 bases stayed unmatched. CDR1 MGHDK and CDR2 SYGVNS come from the germline V gene. This CDR3 comprises 15 residues. CDR3 nucleotides: TGTGCCAGCAGCTGGACTAGCGGGAGGGCCTATGAGCAGTTCTTC. This translates into CASSWTSGRAYEQFF. Full variable domain (missing parts from reference TRBV25-1 and TRBJ2-1): EADIYQTPRYLVIGTGKKITLECSQTMGHDKMYWYQQDPGMELHLIHYSYGVNSTEKGDLSSESTVSRIRTEHFPLTLESARPSHTSQYLCASSWTSGRAYEQFFGPGTRLTVL.

This clonotype was detected many times. V gene TRBV20-1 combines with J gene TRBJ2-1; D is ambiguous. The V and J ends lost 1 base and 0 bases respectively, with 10 bases between them. The CDR3 runs to 15 residues. Germline V gene sequence: CDR1 DFQATT, CDR2 SNEGSKA (reference sequence). CDR3: CSARVGKISYNEQFF. CDR3 bases: TGCAGTGCTAGAGTAGGAAAGATCTCCTACAATGAGCAGTTCTTC.

The chain combines TRBV4-3 with TRBJ2-7, with D hard to call. Germline V gene lookup returns CDR1 LGHNA and CDR2 YSLEER. Trimming took 1 base from V and 3 from J, leaving 16 bases between them. The CDR3 is 16 amino acids. The CDR3 sequence is CASSQGRDTAYYEQYF. The CDR3 DNA reads TGCGCCAGCAGCCAAGGGCGAGACACGGCCTACTACGAGCAGTACTTC.

This clonotype was picked up a small number of times. The genes are TRBV24-1 and TRBJ2-1, with D hard to call. The V end was cut by 4 bases, the J end by 4 bases, with 19 bases between. The CDR3 is 17 residues long. Germline V gene data show CDR1 as KGHDR and CDR2 as SFDVKD. CDR3 DNA: TGTGCCACCAGTGACCACTCGTCGGTGTGGGCATACAATGAGCAGTTCTTC. The encoded protein is CATSDHSSVWAYNEQFF.

This clonotype was counted between two and nine times. The chain has TRBV5-1 and TRBJ2-7, with TRBD2 matching over 7 bases. J was trimmed by 0 bases and V by 6 bases; bases with no gene match: 15. CDR3 length: 17 residues. Germline V gene data show CDR1 as SGHRS and CDR2 as YFSETQ. CDR3 region: CASIPGVKRGSSYEQYV. The CDR3 DNA is TGCGCCAGCATTCCCGGGGTCAAGCGGGGAAGCTCCTACGAGCAGTACGTC.

This clonotype was found a few times. The V gene is TRBV5-8, the J gene TRBJ2-7; possibly TRBD1 for D (6 bases). The germline CDR1 and CDR2 sequences are SGHTS and YDEGEE. Trimming took off 10 bases at V and 3 bases at J, with 14 bases between the two ends. This CDR3 has 12 residues. CDR3 nucleotide sequence: TGTGCCGGGATGGAGGACAGCTACGAGCAGTACTTC. It is translated as CAGMEDSYEQYF.

The rearrangement links TRBV29-1 to TRBJ2-1; D may correspond to TRBD1 or TRBD2 (6 bases each). The ends were cut back, 7 bases at V and 2 bases at J, with 12 bases in the middle. CDR1 is SQVTM, CDR2 ANQGSEA, per germline. The length of the CDR3 is 13 residues. Here the CDR3 DNA reads TGCAGCGCCCGGGGGCCAGCCTACAATGAGCAGTTCTTC. As protein: CSARGPAYNEQFF.

This clonotype has only a few counts. This chain connects TRBV6-1 to TRBJ1-6, with D possibly being TRBD1 (6 bases). The V end lost 8 bases, the J end lost 7 bases, and 12 bases lay between the germline ends. This CDR3 spans 13 amino acids. CDR1 and CDR2 from the germline V gene are MNHNS and SASEGT. CDR3 sequence (DNA): TGTGCCAGCGCAGAGGGGGTAAATTCACCCCTCCACTTT. Its protein is CASAEGVNSPLHF.

V is TRBV18 and J is TRBJ2-5; D might be TRBD1 (7 bases). Trimming took 3 bases from V and 5 from J, leaving 13 bases between them. Germline V lookup: CDR1 KGHSH, CDR2 LQKENI. The CDR3 has 14 residues. CDR3 in amino acids: CASSPPGGMETQYF. The CDR3 DNA is TGTGCCAGCTCACCGCCAGGGGGGATGGAGACCCAGTACTTC.

The J gene is TRBJ2-2, the V gene TRBV7-2; 9 bases line up with TRBD2. Per germline, CDR1 SGHTA and CDR2 FQGNSA. V lost 4 bases, J lost 4 bases, and 7 bases stayed unmatched. This CDR3 comprises 16 residues. The CDR3 nucleotides read TGTGCCAGCAGCTATAGACTAGCGGACCTCACCGGGGAGCTGTTTTTT. It is translated as CASSYRLADLTGELFF.

The chain combines TRBV7-8 with TRBJ2-7; D unclear. Germline CDR1 SGHVS, CDR2 FQNEAQ. Trimming took 5 bases from V and 0 from J, leaving 11 bases between them. The CDR3 is made up of 14 amino acids. DNA for the CDR3: TGTGCCAGCAGCGCGCACGGCGACTCCTACGAGCAGTACTTC. This codes for CASSAHGDSYEQYF.

This clonotype was counted only a few times. This chain connects TRBV27 to TRBJ2-5; 8 bases map to TRBD1. There are 15 residues in the CDR3. V lost 3 bases, J lost 3 bases, and 6 bases stayed unmatched. Germline loops: CDR1 MNHEY, CDR2 SMNVEV (reference sequence). The CDR3 DNA reads as TGTGCCAGCAGTTTGGGCAGGGGGCGAAAAGAGACCCAGTACTTC. It is translated as CASSLGRGRKETQYF.

The chain is built from TRBV29-1 and TRBJ2-3, with D unclear. Trimming removed 3 bases at V and 0 bases at J, with 16 bases between. The germline gives CDR1 SQVTM, CDR2 ANQGSEA. The CDR3 contains 16 residues. For the CDR3, the DNA is TGCAGCGTTGATCGCGGCAGCCGGCCTAGCACAGATACGCAGTATTTT. Protein product: CSVDRGSRPSTDTQYF.

This clonotype was recorded once. The junction differs from germline at one of its ends, possibly a read error. The J gene is TRBJ1-4, the V gene TRBV18, with D possibly TRBD1 on 6 matching bases. CDR3 size: 15 residues. The germline gives CDR1 KGHSH, CDR2 LQKENI. The CDR3 DNA reads as TGTGCCAGCTCACCAGTGGAGGGGGTTAATGAAAAACTGATTTTT. Translating gives CASSPVEGVNEKLIF. The variable domain in full, completed from reference TRBV18 and TRBJ1-4, reads NAGVMQNPRHLVRRRGQEARLRCSPMKGHSHVYWYRQLPEEGLKFMVYLQKENIIDESGMPKERFSAEFPKEGPSILRIQQVVRGDSAAYFCASSPVEGVNEKLIFGSGTQLSVL.

In its sample, this clonotype was seen many times. This rearrangement joins TRBV20-1 to TRBJ2-1; D call uncertain. The CDR3 extends over 15 amino acids. CDR1 DFQATT and CDR2 SNEGSKA come from the germline V gene (reference sequence). The germline V and J ends were trimmed by 0 bases and 0 bases, with 9 bases remaining between them. The CDR3 reads CSARDRASSYNEQFF. DNA for the CDR3: TGCAGTGCTAGAGATCGAGCGAGCTCCTACAATGAGCAGTTCTTC.

This clonotype was seen only a few times. V and J are TRBV6-2 or TRBV6-3 and TRBJ2-7; TRBD2 agrees at 12 bases. This CDR3 is 14 amino acids long. The ends lost 6 bases at V and 9 bases at J; junction bases unmatched: 9. Looked up from germline, CDR1 is MNHEY and CDR2 is SVGEGT. The CDR3 spells CASRGDPGLAGQYV. CDR3 coding DNA: TGTGCCAGCAGGGGAGATCCGGGACTAGCGGGGCAGTACGTC.

The chain carries TRBV6-2 or TRBV6-3 and TRBJ2-7; maybe TRBD2 (5 bases). CDR3 length equals 15 residues. V dropped 10 bases and J dropped 2 bases, with 21 bases sitting between them. The germline V gene has CDR1 MNHEY and CDR2 SVGEGT. Written as DNA, the CDR3 is TGTGCCACCCAACCCCACCACACCGGGACCTACGAGCAGTACGTC. Protein: CATQPHHTGTYEQYV.

The table lists this clonotype with many counts. The CDR3 is CASSLTFRIAGWEQYF. CDR3 sequence (DNA): TGTGCCAGCAGCCTCACGTTCAGGATAGCGGGTTGGGAGCAGTACTTC. The chain uses TRBV7-2 and TRBJ2-7, with 7 bases fitting TRBD2. V gave up 5 bases and J gave up 7 bases; unmatched junction bases: 17. Germline-derived CDR1 and CDR2 are SGHTA and FQGNSA. The CDR3 consists of 16 residues.

This clonotype was detected only a few times. The chain couples TRBV5-4 to TRBJ2-3, with D tentatively TRBD1 or TRBD2 (5 bases each). The V and J ends lost 4 bases and 1 base respectively, with 13 bases between them. Germline CDR1 SGHNT, CDR2 YYREEE (reference sequence). The CDR3 has 15 residues. CDR3 bases: TGTGCCAGCAGCGACCCAGGGAGCGGCACAGATACGCAGTATTTT. Translation gives CASSDPGSGTDTQYF.